Sequencing of this T cell receptor (beta chain) was carried out in a study of T-cell memory formation after mild COVID-19 (dated by TCRdb to the early 2020s). At the level of the whole study: Most TCR sequence clusters were specific to one of the two donors. T-cell clones expanding and contracting after mild COVID-19 in a couple of donors were tracked by longitudinal TCRalpha and TCRbeta repertoire sequencing. Two young, previously healthy adult volunteers made up the cohort, one male and one female. What the work shows at the level of the full study, not this receptor alone: Contracting CD4+ clones were found mainly in CM and EM memory subsets, while CD8+ clones were enriched in EMRA. Some responding clones were detected in pre-infection memory, which suggested that pre-existing cross-reactive memory T cells had joined the SARS-CoV-2 response. From day 15 to 85, contracting clones showed balanced CD4/CD8 phenotypes, whereas a second wave of clones that expanded from day 15 to 37 leaned towards CD4+. SARS-CoV-2 specificity of the second-wave clones peaking on day 37 was not confirmed. The study included only two mild cases, and larger cohorts that include severe cases with pre-infection samples were judged to be necessary.

Sequencing was performed on an Illumina NovaSeq 6000. Using 5'RACE with constant-segment primers, TCRalpha and TCRbeta cDNA libraries were constructed, with sample barcodes and unique molecular identifiers added in the process. RNA was extracted from every sample with Trizol reagent. Libraries were amplified in two PCR steps, with a second sample barcode and Illumina TruSeq adapters added in the second step. Libraries were sequenced on an Illumina NovaSeq with 2 x 150 bp paired-end reads. The authors processed their data as follows. Reads were demultiplexed and collapsed into UMI-guided consensus sequences with migec v1.2.7. Using mixcr v2.1.11, the UMI consensuses were aligned to TRA and TRB V and J templates and assembled into clonotypes. A clonotype was counted as expanded or contracted only when both edgeR and NoisET called the clonotype significant, with the noise models trained on biological replicates. For edgeR calls, the cutoffs were a false discovery rate-adjusted p below 0.01 and a log2 fold-change threshold of 1. As an exploratory analysis of dynamics, max-normalized trajectories of the 1000 most abundant clonotypes were examined with PCA combined with hierarchical clustering. Separately sequenced CD4+ and CD8+ repertoires were used to assign the CD4 or CD8 phenotype of responding clones. Starting from the raw public reads, TCRdb applied fastp trimming at Q25, assembled clones with MiXCR and retained in-frame beta chains. Records with the same CDR3 protein are collapsed into one entry carrying the most frequent genes and DNA. The V and J calls reflect TCRdb's pipeline rather than the authors' work. In all, the sample holds hundreds of thousands of distinct CDR3 sequences, and about 20% of those were seen once. The ten biggest clones cover approximately 8.4% of the sample.

Note on this clonotype: Its target antigen remains unknown. No much larger clone exists at a distance of one base, and base qualities are not known.

The germline V gene supplies CDR1 MGHDK and CDR2 SYGVNS. V and J lose 6 bases and 7 bases, and a span of 16 bases separates them. The cysteine opens and the phenylalanine closes a CDR3 of 14 amino acids. Only the CDR3 part of the read is kept: 42 bases, read in frame from the first base. PBMCs were isolated by Ficoll-Paque density gradient centrifugation. The rearrangement combines TRBV25-1 with TRBJ2-4; possibly the D gene is TRBD1, per 6 matching bases. What was sequenced was PBMCs or a T cell subset sorted from them (not recorded which). This TCR derives from an adult woman who had mild COVID-19 (a few samples of this study predate the infection). The sample titles of this study are shuffled in the database, so cell type and time point are left out; the donor was told from shared clones. The DNA sequence is TGTGCCAGCAGCGGACAGAGGGGAGCGAACATTCAGTACTTC. It translates to CASSGQRGANIQYF.